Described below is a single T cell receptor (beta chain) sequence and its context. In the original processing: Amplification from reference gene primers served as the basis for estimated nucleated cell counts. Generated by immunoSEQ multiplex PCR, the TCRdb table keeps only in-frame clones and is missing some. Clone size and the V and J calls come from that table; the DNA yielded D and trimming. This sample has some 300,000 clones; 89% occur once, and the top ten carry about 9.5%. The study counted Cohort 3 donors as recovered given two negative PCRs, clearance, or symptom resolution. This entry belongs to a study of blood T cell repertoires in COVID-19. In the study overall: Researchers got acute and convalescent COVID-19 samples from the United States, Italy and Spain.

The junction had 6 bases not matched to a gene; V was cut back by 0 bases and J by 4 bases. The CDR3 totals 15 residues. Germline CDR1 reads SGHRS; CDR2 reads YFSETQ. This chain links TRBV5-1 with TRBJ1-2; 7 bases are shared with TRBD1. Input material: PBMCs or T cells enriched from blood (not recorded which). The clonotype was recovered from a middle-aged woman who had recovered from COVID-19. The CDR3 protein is CASSLAEKGAYGYTF. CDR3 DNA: TGCGCCAGCAGCTTGGCAGAGAAGGGGGCCTATGGCTACACCTTC.